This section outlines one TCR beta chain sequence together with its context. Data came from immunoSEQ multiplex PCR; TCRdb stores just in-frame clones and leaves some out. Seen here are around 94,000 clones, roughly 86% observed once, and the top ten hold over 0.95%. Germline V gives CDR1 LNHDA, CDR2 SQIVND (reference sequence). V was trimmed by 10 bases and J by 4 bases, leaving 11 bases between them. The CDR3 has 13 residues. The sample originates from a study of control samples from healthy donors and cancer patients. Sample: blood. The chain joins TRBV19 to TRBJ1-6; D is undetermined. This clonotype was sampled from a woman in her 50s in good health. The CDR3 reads CATQVGYNSPLHF. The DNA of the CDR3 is TGTGCCACCCAGGTGGGGTATAATTCACCCCTCCACTTT.